These 23 T cell receptor beta chains came from one sample sequenced in a study of T cells in Graves' hyperthyroidism and ophthalmopathy. Amplification targeted TCR beta CDR3 regions from RNA transcripts. TCR CDR3 underwent first-round RT-PCR with the HTBI primer set. In TCRdb, the multiplex PCR reads were re-called with MiXCR into one record per CDR3 protein. The data contain over 150,000 distinct CDR3 sequences, about 18% of them singletons. Input material: blood. The receptors here all came from a woman in her forties or fifties with Graves' hyperthyroidism.

At least ten counts were recorded for this clonotype. V and J are TRBV5-1 and TRBJ2-7; tentatively, D is TRBD2 (7 bases). This CDR3 has 14 amino acids. Looked up from germline, CDR1 is SGHRS and CDR2 is YFSETQ. The ends were cut back, 4 bases at V and 0 bases at J, with 11 bases in the middle. The chain's CDR3 is CASSRGDNSYEQYF. CDR3 nucleotide sequence: TGCGCCAGCAGCCGGGGGGACAACTCCTACGAGCAGTACTTC.

This clonotype was detected ten times or more. The gene calls are TRBV6-1 and TRBJ2-5; 10 nucleotides agree with TRBD1. The CDR3 is 16 residues long. Germline trimming cut 5 bases from V and 4 bases from J; bases unmatched to any gene: 10. CDR1 is MNHNS, CDR2 SASEGT, per germline. The CDR3 here is CASSSARQGAGETQYF. As DNA, the CDR3 is TGTGCCAGCAGTTCAGCCCGACAGGGGGCCGGAGAGACCCAGTACTTC.

This clonotype is a singleton in its sample. The J gene is TRBJ2-7, the V gene TRBV2; D may be TRBD1 (5 bases). The CDR3 totals 12 residues. Trimming removed 7 bases at V and 3 bases at J, with 10 bases between. Germline values: CDR1 SNHLY, CDR2 FYNNEI. Here the CDR3 DNA reads TGTGCCAGCAATTCCGACAGCTACGAGCAGTACTTC. Translation gives CASNSDSYEQYF.

J is TRBJ1-5 and V is TRBV20-1, with 7 bases lining up with TRBD1. The CDR3 has 14 residues. CDR1 is DFQATT, CDR2 SNEGSKA, per germline (reference sequence). V shed 3 bases and J 0 bases; nucleotides not matched to a gene: 2. As DNA, the CDR3 is TGCAGTGCTAGGGGACAGATTAGCAATCAGCCCCAGCATTTT. The encoded protein is CSARGQISNQPQHF.

This clonotype was counted a few times. The rearrangement joins TRBV7-9 to TRBJ2-2; D possibly uses TRBD1 or TRBD2 (5 bases each). Germline V gene lookup returns CDR1 SEHNR and CDR2 FQNEAQ (reference sequence). The CDR3 consists of 14 residues. V was cut by 5 bases and J by 2 bases, with 9 bases left in between. CDR3 sequence reads: CASSRGDNTGELFF. Written as DNA, the CDR3 is TGTGCCAGCAGCCGAGGGGACAACACCGGGGAGCTGTTTTTT.

This clonotype occurred many times. The chain is built from TRBV6-2 or TRBV6-3 and TRBJ1-1; the D is unclear. V was shortened by 0 bases and J by 4 bases, with 6 bases between the two germline ends. There are 13 residues in the CDR3. Per the germline V gene, CDR1 is MNHEY and CDR2 is SVGEGT. The CDR3 reads CASSYSISTEAFF. In DNA, the CDR3 is TGTGCCAGCAGTTACTCGATTTCCACTGAAGCTTTCTTT.

This clonotype was detected only a few times. This chain uses TRBV18 with TRBJ1-2, with 8 bases matching TRBD1. Per germline, CDR1 KGHSH and CDR2 LQKENI. This CDR3 contains 12 residues. J lost 6 bases, V lost 6 bases, and 3 bases had no gene match. The CDR3 protein is CASSQDRDGYTF. CDR3 bases: TGTGCCAGCTCGCAGGACAGGGATGGCTACACCTTC. Filled out from reference TRBV18 and TRBJ1-2, the complete variable domain reads NAGVMQNPRHLVRRRGQEARLRCSPMKGHSHVYWYRQLPEEGLKFMVYLQKENIIDESGMPKERFSAEFPKEGPSILRIQQVVRGDSAAYFCASSQDRDGYTFGSGTRLTVV.

This clonotype appeared many times. The CDR3 loop is CASSQDFATASTDTQYF. CDR3 nucleotides: TGTGCCAGCAGCCAAGATTTTGCGACAGCTAGCACAGATACGCAGTATTTT. The chain employs TRBV3-1 and TRBJ2-3; D might be TRBD1 (5 bases). V lost 0 bases, J lost 0 bases, and 13 bases lay in between. CDR1 and CDR2 (germline): LGHDT, YNNKEL (reference sequence). This CDR3 contains 17 residues.

The CDR3 loop is CASSLALARGYEQYF. The CDR3 nucleotides are TGTGCCAGCAGCTTGGCGTTAGCGAGGGGTTACGAGCAGTACTTC. The gene calls are TRBV5-6 and TRBJ2-7; perhaps D is TRBD1 or TRBD2 (5 bases each). Germline assignment: CDR1 SGHDT and CDR2 YYEEEE. This CDR3 is built from 15 residues. V was cut by 0 bases and J by 4 bases, with 14 bases left in between.

This clonotype was observed at least ten times. This sequence joins TRBV20-1 and TRBJ1-1, with no clear D. This CDR3 is 15 amino acids long. V shed 0 bases and J shed 5 bases, with 16 bases lying between them. Germline V gene sequence: CDR1 DFQATT, CDR2 SNEGSKA (reference sequence). CDR3 sequence reads: CSARDVGNAKTEAFF. The CDR3 coding sequence is TGCAGTGCTAGAGATGTGGGCAACGCAAAGACTGAAGCTTTCTTT.

This clonotype appeared many times. The V gene is TRBV6-1, the J gene TRBJ2-7, with D tentatively TRBD1 (7 bases). Between the trimmed V and J ends, which lost 5 bases and 7 bases, there was a span of 21 bases. The germline V gene encodes CDR1 MNHNS and CDR2 SASEGT. CDR3 size: 15 residues. The CDR3 region has the DNA TGTGCCAGCAGTTTAAGGGCAGGGGGGTATGTTGAGCAGTACTTC. This translates into CASSLRAGGYVEQYF.

This clonotype was picked up many times. This chain joins TRBV7-9 and TRBJ2-5; 12 bases align to TRBD2. This CDR3 has 16 residues. V gave up 4 bases and J gave up 3 bases; unmatched junction bases: 6. The germline CDR1 and CDR2 sequences are SEHNR and FQNEAQ (reference sequence). CDR3 residues: CASSWTGLAGKETQYF. The CDR3 nucleotides read TGTGCCAGCAGCTGGACAGGACTAGCGGGGAAAGAGACCCAGTACTTC.

This clonotype was counted many times. The V call is TRBV7-9, the J call TRBJ2-7, with 8 positions matching TRBD1. Per the germline V gene, CDR1 is SEHNR and CDR2 is FQNEAQ (reference sequence). Trimming cost V 6 bases and J 5 bases; bases outside gene matches: 3. The CDR3 totals 12 residues. CDR3 DNA sequence: TGTGCCAGCAGTCCAGGGGGCGACGAGCAGTACTTC. Its translation: CASSPGGDEQYF. Filled out from reference TRBV7-9 and TRBJ2-7, the complete variable domain reads DTGVSQNPRHKITKRGQNVTFRCDPISEHNRLYWYRQTLGQGPEFLTYFQNEAQLEKSRLLSDRFSAERPKGSFSTLEIQRTEQGDSAMYLCASSPGGDEQYFGPGTRLTVT.

The table lists this clonotype with many counts. The chain recombines TRBV7-3 with TRBJ2-6, with 9 bases lining up with TRBD1. V lost 0 bases to trimming and J lost 4 bases; unmatched junction nucleotides: 4. Germline lookup yields CDR1 SGHTA and CDR2 FQGTGA. The CDR3 spans 17 residues. The CDR3 DNA is TGTGCCAGCAGCTTAACGGGGACAGGGACCGGGGCCAACGTCCTGACTTTC. Residues: CASSLTGTGTGANVLTF.

This clonotype was counted ten times or more. CDR3 coding DNA: TGTGCCAGCAGCGTAGATCTTGCGGGGGCTAGCACAGATACGCAGTATTTT. Its protein product is CASSVDLAGASTDTQYF. V usage is TRBV9 and J usage is TRBJ2-3; possible D gene TRBD2, 7 bases. CDR1 and CDR2 (germline): SGDLS, YYNGEE. V was shortened by 0 bases and J by 0 bases, with 14 bases between the two germline ends. There are 17 residues in the CDR3.

This clonotype appeared a single time. The chain links TRBV28 to TRBJ1-1; D might be TRBD1 (5 bases). CDR3 length: 15 residues. Germline assignment: CDR1 MDHEN and CDR2 SYDVKM. The V and J ends lost 5 bases and 3 bases respectively, with 16 bases between them. The CDR3 loop reads CASSLGSRVHTEAFF. The DNA for the CDR3 is TGTGCCAGCAGTCTTGGGTCCAGGGTTCACACTGAAGCTTTCTTT. The full variable domain, completed using reference TRBV28 and TRBJ1-1, is DVKVTQSSRYLVKRTGEKVFLECVQDMDHENMFWYRQDPGLGLRLIYFSYDVKMKEKGDIPEGYSVSREKKERFSLILESASTNQTSMYLCASSLGSRVHTEAFFGQGTRLTVV.

This clonotype was seen once. The chain carries TRBV7-2 and TRBJ2-7; 8 bases agree with TRBD2. Unmatched junction bases numbered 4, after V lost 3 bases and J lost 0 bases. The CDR3 totals 15 residues. In germline, CDR1 is SGHTA, CDR2 FQGNSA. CDR3 nucleotides: TGTGCCAGCAGCTTCTACGCGGGAGGCTCCTACGAGCAGTACTTC. Translated: CASSFYAGGSYEQYF.

This clonotype appeared many times. The V call is TRBV12-3 or TRBV12-4, the J call TRBJ2-7, with 9 nucleotides matching TRBD1. The V and J ends lost 7 bases and 2 bases, in that order; junction bases with no gene match: 6. The CDR3 runs 14 residues. The DNA of the CDR3 is TGTGCCAGCAACGAGGACAGGGGCACCTACGAGCAGTACTTC. It encodes CASNEDRGTYEQYF.

This clonotype was counted ten times or more. This sequence joins TRBV14 and TRBJ1-3, with D possibly TRBD1 on 6 matching bases. The CDR3 sequence is 15 residues long. CDR1 SGHDN and CDR2 FVKESK come from the germline V gene. Trimming stripped 2 bases from V and 2 bases from J, with 10 bases between. The CDR3 bases are TGTGCCAGCAGCCAAATGAGGGGGGCTGGAAACACCATATATTTT. Translated, it gives CASSQMRGAGNTIYF. The complete variable domain, with remaining parts taken from reference TRBV14 and TRBJ1-3, reads EAGVTQFPSHSVIEKGQTVTLRCDPISGHDNLYWYRRVMGKEIKFLLHFVKESKQDESGMPNNRFLAERTGGTYSTLKVQPAELEDSGVYFCASSQMRGAGNTIYFGEGSWLTVV.

This clonotype was found many times. J is TRBJ1-1 and V is TRBV7-9, with TRBD1 as a possible D gene (6 bases). Deletions cut 1 base from V and 3 bases from J, with 15 bases between. This CDR3 comprises 16 residues. From germline, CDR1 is SEHNR and CDR2 FQNEAQ (reference sequence). For the CDR3, the DNA is TGTGCCAGCAGCTTAGGTCTGGGGGCGGCGGACACTGAAGCTTTCTTT. Its translation: CASSLGLGAADTEAFF.

As concerns this clonotype: A much larger clone differs by one base, so this may be a read error. V is TRBV19 and J is TRBJ1-6; no clear D. The CDR3 is made up of 14 amino acids. Germline V gives CDR1 LNHDA, CDR2 SQIVND (reference sequence). Here the CDR3 reads CASRESSYNSPPHF. DNA for the CDR3: TGTGCCAGTAGGGAGAGCTCCTATAATTCACCCCCCCACTTT.

Ten or more counts support this clonotype. The chain uses TRBV7-9 and TRBJ2-1; no firm D call. V lost 4 bases, J lost 9 bases, and 10 bases lay in between. Germline V CDR1 and CDR2: SEHNR, FQNEAQ (reference sequence). CDR3 length equals 12 residues. This CDR3 is CASSSPRGEQFF. The CDR3 nucleotides read TGTGCCAGCAGCTCACCGCGCGGTGAGCAGTTCTTC.

The table lists this clonotype with many counts. V usage is TRBV6-1 and J usage is TRBJ2-2, with 7 positions matching TRBD1. V dropped 6 bases and J dropped 3; count of bases not matched to a gene: 10. This CDR3 region has 16 residues. Per germline, CDR1 MNHNS and CDR2 SASEGT. In DNA, the CDR3 is TGTGCCAGCAGCGACCCGGACAGGAGCTACACCGGGGAGCTGTTTTTT. It is translated as CASSDPDRSYTGELFF.